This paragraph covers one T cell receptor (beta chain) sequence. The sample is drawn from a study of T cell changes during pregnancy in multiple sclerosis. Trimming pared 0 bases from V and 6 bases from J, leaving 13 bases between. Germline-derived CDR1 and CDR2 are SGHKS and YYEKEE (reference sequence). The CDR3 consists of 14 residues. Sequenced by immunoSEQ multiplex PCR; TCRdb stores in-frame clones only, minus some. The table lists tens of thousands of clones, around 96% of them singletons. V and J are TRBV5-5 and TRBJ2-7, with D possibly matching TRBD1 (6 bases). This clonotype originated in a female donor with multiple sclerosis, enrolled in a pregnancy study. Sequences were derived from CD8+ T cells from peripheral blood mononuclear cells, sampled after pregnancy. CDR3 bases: TGTGCCAGCAGCTTGGGGGCCCTAGGGGGCGAGCAGTACTTC. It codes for CASSLGALGGEQYF.